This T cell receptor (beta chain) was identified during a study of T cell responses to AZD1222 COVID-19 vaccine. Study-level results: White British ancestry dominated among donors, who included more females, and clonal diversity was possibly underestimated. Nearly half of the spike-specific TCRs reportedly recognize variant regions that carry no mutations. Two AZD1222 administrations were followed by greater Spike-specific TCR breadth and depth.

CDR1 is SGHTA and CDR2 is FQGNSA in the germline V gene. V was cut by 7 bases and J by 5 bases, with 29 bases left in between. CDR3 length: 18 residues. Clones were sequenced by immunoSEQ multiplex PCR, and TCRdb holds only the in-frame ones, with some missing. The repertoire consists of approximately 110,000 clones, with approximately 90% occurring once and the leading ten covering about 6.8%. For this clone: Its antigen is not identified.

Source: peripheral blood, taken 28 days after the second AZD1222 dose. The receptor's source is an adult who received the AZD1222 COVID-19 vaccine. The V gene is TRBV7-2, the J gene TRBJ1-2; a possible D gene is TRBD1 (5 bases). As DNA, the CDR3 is TGTGCCAGCACCAGTACCCCGGCAGGGATCAAAGCGCTTTATGGCTACACCTTC. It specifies CASTSTPAGIKALYGYTF. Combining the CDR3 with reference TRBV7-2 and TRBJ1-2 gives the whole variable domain GAGVSQSPSNKVTEKGKDVELRCDPISGHTALYWYRQSLGQGLEFLIYFQGNSAPDKSGLPSDRFSAERTGGSVSTLTIQRTQQEDSAVYLCASTSTPAGIKALYGYTFGSGTRLTVV.